The 27 T cell receptor beta chains in this list originate from one sample, sequenced in a study of cytomegalovirus exposure and HLA in healthy donors. The PCR contained 60 Vbeta and 13 Jbeta primers. The data were produced by immunoSEQ multiplex PCR, yet TCRdb's version contains in-frame clones alone and is incomplete. This table has fewer than 140,000 clones, 75% to 85% appearing once. Sequenced: PBMCs. The receptors originated from a man between 50 and 59 years old in good health and CMV-seronegative.

This chain connects TRBV5-5 to TRBJ1-3; perhaps TRBD1 as D (6 bases). The CDR3 runs 17 residues. The ends were cut back, 0 bases at V and 0 bases at J, with 13 bases in the middle. The germline V gene has CDR1 SGHKS and CDR2 YYEKEE (reference sequence). The CDR3 coding sequence is TGTGCCAGCAGCTTGGAGGGGGTAGGAGGCTCTGGAAACACCATATATTTT. It translates to CASSLEGVGGSGNTIYF.

This clone was detected only once. V gene TRBV5-5 combines with J gene TRBJ2-7, with 10 bases aligning to TRBD1. CDR3 length: 15 amino acids. CDR1 and CDR2 from the germline V gene are SGHKS and YYEKEE (reference sequence). V lost 4 bases and J lost 2; bases outside the gene matches: 6. The CDR3 sequence: CASSQDRGGTYEQYV. CDR3 nucleotides: TGTGCCAGCAGCCAGGACAGGGGGGGAACCTACGAGCAGTACGTC.

The chain employs TRBV9 and TRBJ1-2; D is ambiguous. V dropped 0 bases and J dropped 7 bases, with 13 bases sitting between them. Germline V CDR1 and CDR2: SGDLS, YYNGEE. This CDR3 contains 14 residues. CDR3 bases: TGTGCCAGCAGCGTAGGTTTGGGAGAATCTGGCTACACCTTC. It translates to CASSVGLGESGYTF.

The chain uses TRBV29-1 and TRBJ1-1; TRBD1 aligns across 8 bases. With 5 bases clipped from V and 1 base from J, the junction kept 9 bases outside the gene matches. The CDR3 loop spans 15 amino acids. Germline-derived CDR1 and CDR2 are SQVTM and ANQGSEA. This CDR3 is CSVIGTGLRNTEAFF. Here the CDR3 DNA reads TGCAGCGTTATTGGGACAGGTTTAAGGAACACTGAAGCTTTCTTT.

This rearrangement joins TRBV6-4 to TRBJ2-1, with 10 bases fitting TRBD2. The CDR3 length is 15 residues. V was clipped by 2 bases and J by 7 bases; unmatched bases: 5. Germline-derived CDR1 and CDR2 are MRHNA and SNTAGT. The CDR3 reads CASSDTSGAWNEQFF. The CDR3 nucleotides are TGTGCCAGCAGTGACACTAGCGGGGCTTGGAATGAGCAGTTCTTC.

The chain has TRBV5-1 and TRBJ2-5; a possible D gene is TRBD2 (6 bases). Germline lookup yields CDR1 SGHRS and CDR2 YFSETQ. The ends were cut back, 0 bases at V and 4 bases at J, with 10 bases in the middle. CDR3 length equals 14 residues. DNA of the CDR3: TGCGCCAGCAGCTTGGCCAACGGGGGAGAGACCCAGTACTTC. As protein: CASSLANGGETQYF.

The chain employs TRBV11-3 and TRBJ1-1; D is undetermined. V was shortened by 5 bases and J by 0 bases, with 7 bases between the two germline ends. The germline V gene encodes CDR1 SGHNT and CDR2 YENEEA. The CDR3 runs to 13 residues. CDR3: CASSPRVNTEAFF. The CDR3 nucleotides read TGTGCCAGCAGCCCGCGAGTGAACACTGAAGCTTTCTTT.

The chain has TRBV2 and TRBJ1-6; unclear D gene. The length of the CDR3 is 13 residues. V gave up 5 bases and J gave up 8 bases, with 10 bases separating them. The germline V gene has CDR1 SNHLY and CDR2 FYNNEI. This CDR3 reads CASSQFLDSPLHF. The DNA for the CDR3 is TGTGCCAGCAGTCAGTTTCTTGATTCACCCCTCCACTTT. The variable domain in full, completed from reference TRBV2 and TRBJ1-6, reads EPEVTQTPSHQVTQMGQEVILRCVPISNHLYFYWYRQILGQKVEFLVSFYNNEISEKSEIFDDQFSVERPDGSNFTLKIRSTKLEDSAMYFCASSQFLDSPLHFGNGTRLTVT.

In regard to this clone: Within the sample, other DNA sequences also encode this same CDR3. The rearrangement joins TRBV5-1 to TRBJ1-4; TRBD1 agrees at 7 bases. V dropped 2 bases and J dropped 5; count of bases not matched to a gene: 6. The CDR3 runs to 15 residues. Germline CDR1 is SGHRS and CDR2 is YFSETQ. The chain's CDR3 is CASSLSQGVNEKLFF. As DNA, the CDR3 is TGCGCCAGCAGCTTATCGCAGGGGGTCAATGAAAAACTGTTTTTT.

This clone appeared a few times. This chain links TRBV6-1 with TRBJ1-1, with D maybe TRBD1 (6 bases). V lost 4 bases to trimming and J lost 14 bases, with 17 bases between them. The CDR3 is 12 amino acids. Per the germline V gene, CDR1 is MNHNS and CDR2 is SASEGT. The CDR3 nucleotides are TGTGCCAGCAGTGGGATAGAGGCCCAGGGGTTCTTT. Amino acid sequence: CASSGIEAQGFF.

This clone appeared a single time. This chain connects TRBV5-1 to TRBJ2-7, with 9 bases identical to TRBD1. This CDR3 has 14 amino acids. CDR1 and CDR2 (germline): SGHRS, YFSETQ. After removal of 4 bases from V and 6 bases from J, the junction contained 8 bases not matched to a gene. CDR3 nucleotides: TGCGCCAGCAGCACCGGGACAGGGTTGGGCGAGCAGTACGTC. Amino acids: CASSTGTGLGEQYV.

This sequence joins TRBV5-1 and TRBJ2-5, with D perhaps matching TRBD1 (6 bases). From germline, CDR1 is SGHRS and CDR2 YFSETQ. This CDR3 spans 16 amino acids. V gave up 1 base and J gave up 2 bases, with 15 bases separating them. The CDR3 loop is CASSLLRAGVQETQYF. As DNA, the CDR3 is TGCGCCAGCAGCTTGTTACGGGCAGGGGTACAAGAGACCCAGTACTTC. The whole variable domain, remainder taken from reference TRBV5-1 and TRBJ2-5, is KAGVTQTPRYLIKTRGQQVTLSCSPISGHRSVSWYQQTPGQGLQFLFEYFSETQRNKGNFPGRFSGRQFSNSRSEMNVSTLELGDSALYLCASSLLRAGVQETQYFGPGTRLLVL.

The J gene is TRBJ1-2, the V gene TRBV7-6; possible D gene TRBD1, 6 bases. This CDR3 is built from 17 residues. The ends were cut back, 1 base at V and 2 bases at J, with 17 bases in the middle. CDR1 and CDR2 (germline): SGHVS, FNYEAQ. The CDR3 DNA reads TGTGCCAGCAGCTTAGGAGGTTGGGGGCCGACAAACTATGGCTACACCTTC. This gives the protein CASSLGGWGPTNYGYTF. Full variable domain (rest looked up from reference TRBV7-6 and TRBJ1-2): GAGVSQSPRYKVTKRGQDVALRCDPISGHVSLYWYRQALGQGPEFLTYFNYEAQQDKSGLPNDRFSAERPEGSISTLTIQRTEQRDSAMYRCASSLGGWGPTNYGYTFGSGTRLTVV.

This clone has a single count. CDR3 in DNA: TGTGCCAGCAGTTTAACAGGGCAATCCTACAATGAGCAGTTCTTC. Its translation: CASSLTGQSYNEQFF. The chain links TRBV28 to TRBJ2-1, with D perhaps matching TRBD1 (6 bases). V was shortened by 2 bases and J by 1 base, with 9 bases between the two germline ends. This CDR3 is built from 15 residues. Looked up from germline, CDR1 is MDHEN and CDR2 is SYDVKM.

The chain employs TRBV19 and TRBJ1-6; 8 bases are shared with TRBD1. Trimming at V came to 8 bases and at J to 3 bases, leaving 6 bases not matched to a gene. CDR1 is LNHDA and CDR2 is SQIVND in the germline V gene (reference sequence). CDR3 size: 15 residues. The CDR3 is CASRGQANYNSPLHF. In nucleotides, the CDR3 is TGTGCCAGTCGGGGACAGGCCAACTATAATTCACCCCTCCACTTT.

The chain is built from TRBV10-3 and TRBJ2-1; 8 bases match TRBD2. The CDR3 extends over 15 amino acids. V shed 5 bases, J shed 3 bases, and the junction held 6 bases outside the gene matches. Germline CDR1 is ENHRY and CDR2 is SYGVKD. Written as DNA, the CDR3 is TGTGCCATCAGTCAAAGCGGGGGCGGCTACAATGAGCAGTTCTTC. Its protein is CAISQSGGGYNEQFF.

The J gene is TRBJ2-5, the V gene TRBV10-3; perhaps TRBD1 as D (5 bases). The V gene lost 3 bases and the J gene lost 5 bases, with 13 bases spanning the gap. Germline V gives CDR1 ENHRY, CDR2 SYGVKD. The CDR3 is 14 amino acids. The CDR3 nucleotides read TGTGCCATCAGTGAAGAGGCAGGGATGGAGACCCAGTACTTC. It is translated as CAISEEAGMETQYF.

The chain uses TRBV11-1 and TRBJ2-5, with 11 nucleotides matching TRBD1. The CDR3 runs to 14 residues. J lost 2 bases, V lost 10 bases, and 6 bases had no gene match. The V gene's germline CDR1 is SGHAT and CDR2 FQDESV (reference sequence). The DNA of the CDR3 is TGTGCCATCTCAGGGACAGGGGGGCAAGAGACCCAGTACTTC. Protein: CAISGTGGQETQYF.

V and J are TRBV7-3 and TRBJ2-5; 7 bases are shared with TRBD1. The CDR3 totals 13 residues. Germline trimming cut 5 bases from V and 9 bases from J; bases unmatched to any gene: 9. Per germline, CDR1 SGHTA and CDR2 FQGTGA. CDR3 amino acids: CASSLDRAQPQYF. CDR3 sequence (DNA): TGTGCCAGCAGCCTAGACAGGGCACAGCCCCAGTACTTC.

This clone has just a few counts. V usage is TRBV6-1 and J usage is TRBJ1-1, with a possible D match to TRBD1 (6 bases). The CDR3 spans 14 residues. Germline loops: CDR1 MNHNS, CDR2 SASEGT. Trimming shortened V by 4 bases and J by 4 bases, and 13 bases separated the two germline ends. CDR3 DNA: TGTGCCAGCAGTGGTTTAAGACAGGCCACTGAAGCTTTCTTT. It is translated as CASSGLRQATEAFF.

This clone was picked up a small number of times. This chain uses TRBV5-1 with TRBJ1-1, with a weak D call TRBD1 (6 bases). The germline V gene encodes CDR1 SGHRS and CDR2 YFSETQ. V was trimmed by 1 base and J by 2 bases, leaving 9 bases between them. The CDR3 extends over 14 amino acids. This CDR3 is CASSLTGSNTEAFF. The CDR3, as DNA: TGCGCCAGCAGCTTGACAGGGTCAAACACTGAAGCTTTCTTT.

The rearrangement uses TRBV4-1 and TRBJ2-5, with 16 bases aligning to TRBD2. CDR1 MGHRA and CDR2 YSYEKL come from the germline V gene. The ends lost 3 bases at V and 9 bases at J; junction bases unmatched: 4. The CDR3 totals 15 residues. The CDR3 reads CASSHPGTSGGAQYF. The CDR3, as DNA: TGCGCCAGCAGCCACCCCGGGACTAGCGGGGGGGCCCAGTACTTC.

For the CDR3, the DNA is TGCGCCAGCAGCTTCTTAGGCGACAGTACCTACGAGCAGTACTTC. This gives the protein CASSFLGDSTYEQYF. J is TRBJ2-7 and V is TRBV5-1, with a weak D call TRBD1 (5 bases). Germline CDR1 is SGHRS and CDR2 is YFSETQ. Deletions cut 2 bases from V and 2 bases from J, with 14 bases between. CDR3 length: 15 residues.

This rearrangement joins TRBV25-1 to TRBJ1-1; no reliable D call. This CDR3 spans 16 amino acids. V was clipped by 2 bases and J by 7 bases, with 20 bases between them. The germline CDR1 and CDR2 sequences are MGHDK and SYGVNS. In DNA, the CDR3 is TGTGCCAGCAGTGAAAGGATCGGTGTGACTACGAATGAAGCTTTCTTT. Its translation: CASSERIGVTTNEAFF.

This chain links TRBV5-1 with TRBJ2-7; 8 bases agree with TRBD1. V gave up 3 bases and J gave up 3 bases; unmatched junction bases: 11. The CDR3 has 16 amino acids. The germline V gene has CDR1 SGHRS and CDR2 YFSETQ. CDR3 sequence (DNA): TGCGCCAGCAGCTCCCGGGACAGGTCGGGGAACTACGAGCAGTACTTC. It encodes CASSSRDRSGNYEQYF.

This chain connects TRBV5-4 to TRBJ2-5, with 10 bases that match TRBD1. The tail of the sequence fits TRBJ2-7 better, so the J call may be wrong. CDR1 and CDR2 (germline): SGHNT, YYREEE (reference sequence). This CDR3 comprises 15 residues. The CDR3, as DNA: TGTGCCAGCAGCTCTCCCGACAGGGGGCAGGACGAGCAGTACTTC. Translating it yields CASSSPDRGQDEQYF.

The V gene is TRBV7-2, the J gene TRBJ1-5, with D perhaps matching TRBD1 (6 bases). The CDR3 length is 14 residues. Germline CDR1 and CDR2: SGHTA and FQGNSA. Deletions cut 6 bases from V and 5 bases from J, with 14 bases between. CDR3 nucleotides: TGTGCCAGCAGTCAACAGGGTCCGGATCAGCCCCAGCATTTT. Translated, it gives CASSQQGPDQPQHF.